Shown below are 13 T cell receptor beta chains from a single sample sequenced in a study of cytomegalovirus exposure and HLA in healthy donors. The protocol was immunoSEQ multiplex PCR, while the TCRdb copy is restricted to in-frame clones and leaves out a portion. Here the sample spans 150,000 to 200,000 clones, 80% to 85% being singletons. Specimen: PBMCs. These receptor sequences come from a woman aged 18-35 years in good health and CMV-seropositive.

V gene TRBV5-1 combines with J gene TRBJ1-2, with 11 positions matching TRBD1. The V segment lost 0 bases and the J segment 5 bases; nucleotides outside the gene matches: 0. Per germline, CDR1 SGHRS and CDR2 YFSETQ. The CDR3 has 14 amino acids. CDR3 DNA sequence: TGCGCCAGCAGCTTGGGGGACAGGGGGTATGGCTACACCTTC. Protein: CASSLGDRGYGYTF.

V usage is TRBV9 and J usage is TRBJ2-7; 7 nucleotides match TRBD1. This CDR3 has 14 residues. Germline assignment: CDR1 SGDLS and CDR2 YYNGEE. J was trimmed by 3 bases and V by 3 bases; bases with no gene match: 6. The CDR3 sequence: CASSGRDSSYEQYF. Written as DNA, the CDR3 is TGTGCCAGCAGCGGCCGGGACAGTAGCTACGAGCAGTACTTC.

The chain carries TRBV18 and TRBJ1-4, with D perhaps matching TRBD1 (6 bases). CDR3 length equals 15 residues. Trimming removed 3 bases from V and 6 bases from J, with 14 bases in between. Germline values: CDR1 KGHSH, CDR2 LQKENI. In nucleotides, the CDR3 is TGTGCCAGCTCACCGCTACAGGGCGTTGATGAAAAACTGTTTTTT. Protein product: CASSPLQGVDEKLFF.

This clone was detected once. The chain carries TRBV10-3 and TRBJ2-7; 10 nucleotides align to TRBD2. The CDR3 runs 16 residues. Germline V CDR1 and CDR2: ENHRY, SYGVKD. Trimming removed 3 bases from V and 6 bases from J; junction bases left unmatched: 11. CDR3: CAISDSSSSGGGEQYF. CDR3 nucleotides: TGTGCCATCAGTGACTCATCATCTAGCGGGGGAGGCGAGCAGTACTTC.

The chain employs TRBV20-1 and TRBJ1-2; D is unresolved. Per germline, CDR1 DFQATT and CDR2 SNEGSKA (reference sequence). Trimming took 7 bases from V and 2 from J, leaving 8 bases between them. The length of the CDR3 is 11 residues. The CDR3 coding sequence is TGCAGTGTAACAGAAAACTATGGCTACACCTTC. Amino acids: CSVTENYGYTF.

The chain carries TRBV18 and TRBJ2-3; TRBD1 aligns across 9 bases. The CDR3 totals 16 residues. Trimming cost V 3 bases and J 3 bases; bases outside gene matches: 7. CDR1 and CDR2 from the germline V gene are KGHSH and LQKENI. For the CDR3, the DNA is TGTGCCAGCTCACCCCCTGGACAGGGGAGGACAGATACGCAGTATTTT. Its translation is CASSPPGQGRTDTQYF.

This rearrangement joins TRBV5-4 to TRBJ2-5; TRBD1 might be the D (5 bases). The CDR3 loop spans 15 amino acids. The V gene's germline CDR1 is SGHNT and CDR2 YYREEE (reference sequence). V lost 6 bases to trimming and J lost 1 base, with 16 bases between them. The CDR3 spells CASTPQKGSQETQYF. CDR3 nucleotide sequence: TGTGCCAGCACCCCCCAAAAGGGGTCCCAAGAGACCCAGTACTTC.

This chain links TRBV4-3 with TRBJ1-1; D is uncertain. This CDR3 spans 13 amino acids. The V gene lost 3 bases and the J gene lost 0 bases, with 5 bases spanning the gap. Germline V CDR1 and CDR2: LGHNA, YSLEER. CDR3 loop: CASSHEVNTEAFF. CDR3 nucleotides: TGCGCCAGCAGCCACGAGGTGAACACTGAAGCTTTCTTT.

In DNA form, the CDR3 reads TGTGCCATCAGTGAGTACGAAGAGGGTGGCTACACCTTC. It specifies CAISEYEEGGYTF. The chain recombines TRBV10-3 with TRBJ1-2; D is ambiguous. The germline V gene encodes CDR1 ENHRY and CDR2 SYGVKD. Trimming took 1 base from V and 7 from J, leaving 10 bases between them. The CDR3 totals 13 residues.

This clone was counted between two and nine times. The gene calls are TRBV6-1 and TRBJ2-5, with TRBD2 matching 11 bases. Germline V lookup: CDR1 MNHNS, CDR2 SASEGT. This CDR3 is built from 13 residues. Losses at the gene ends were 9 bases for V and 5 bases for J; bases not matched to a gene: 5. The CDR3 DNA sequence: TGTGCCAGTAGCGGGGGGGCCGTGGAGACCCAGTACTTC. It codes for CASSGGAVETQYF.

The chain uses TRBV9 and TRBJ2-5; TRBD2 agrees at 9 bases. CDR1 and CDR2 (germline): SGDLS, YYNGEE. V shed 5 bases and J 7 bases; nucleotides not matched to a gene: 6. The CDR3 contains 13 residues. CDR3 region: CASSSGTSRTQYF. CDR3 bases: TGTGCCAGCAGTTCCGGGACTAGCAGGACCCAGTACTTC.

The chain links TRBV6-1 to TRBJ1-5; 7 positions match TRBD1. This CDR3 region has 15 residues. The germline gives CDR1 MNHNS, CDR2 SASEGT. The V segment lost 4 bases and the J segment 5 bases; nucleotides outside the gene matches: 8. CDR3: CASSVLGTVDQPQHF. The CDR3 nucleotides read TGTGCCAGCAGTGTTCTCGGGACAGTCGATCAGCCCCAGCATTTT.

The rearrangement joins TRBV5-1 to TRBJ1-2, with a weak D call TRBD1 (6 bases). The CDR3 runs to 13 residues. V was pared by 5 bases and J by 0 bases, with 8 bases between. Germline loops: CDR1 SGHRS, CDR2 YFSETQ. The CDR3 bases are TGCGCCAGCAGTACAGGGTCTAACTATGGCTACACCTTC. This encodes CASSTGSNYGYTF.